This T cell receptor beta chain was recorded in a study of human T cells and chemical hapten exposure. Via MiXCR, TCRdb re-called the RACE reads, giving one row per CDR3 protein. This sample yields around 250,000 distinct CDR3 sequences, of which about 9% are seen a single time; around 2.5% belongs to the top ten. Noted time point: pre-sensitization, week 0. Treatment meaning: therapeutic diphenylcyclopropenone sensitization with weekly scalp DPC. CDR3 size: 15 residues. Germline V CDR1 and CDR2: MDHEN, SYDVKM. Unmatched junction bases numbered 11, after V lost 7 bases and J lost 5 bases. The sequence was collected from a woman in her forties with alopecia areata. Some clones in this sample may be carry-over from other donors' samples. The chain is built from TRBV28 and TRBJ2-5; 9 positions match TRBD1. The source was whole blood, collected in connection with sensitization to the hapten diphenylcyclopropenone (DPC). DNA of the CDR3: TGTGCCAGCATGGGGGCACAGGGGGCTTCGGAGACCCAGTACTTC. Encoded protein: CASMGAQGASETQYF.